The clone carrying this TCR beta chain was detected many times. MiXCR was run by TCRdb on the 5' RACE reads, yielding one entry per CDR3 protein. The sample carries 20,000 to 25,000 distinct CDR3 sequences, roughly 5.3% recorded once. V was cut by 5 bases and J by 4 bases, with 23 bases left in between. In germline, CDR1 is PRHDT, CDR2 FYEKMQ (reference sequence). The CDR3 contains 17 residues. The sample is drawn from a study of early T cells in non-severe SARS-CoV-2 infection. Sequenced input: whole blood. This TCR was recovered from an adult who was a healthcare worker with PCR-confirmed SARS-CoV-2 infection or an uninfected control (not recorded which). The chain combines TRBV13 with TRBJ1-2, with TRBD1 as a possible D gene (6 bases). CDR3: CASSLPIRRGNLYGYTF. In nucleotides, the CDR3 is TGTGCCAGCAGCCTCCCCATTCGGAGGGGGAACCTCTATGGCTACACCTTC. The entire variable domain, with the rest obtained from reference TRBV13 and TRBJ1-2, is as follows: AAGVIQSPRHLIKEKRETATLKCYPIPRHDTVYWYQQGPGQDPQFLISFYEKMQSDKGSIPDRFSAQQFSDYHSELNMSSLELGDSALYFCASSLPIRRGNLYGYTFGSGTRLTVV.